These 5 T cell receptor beta chains originate from one sample sequenced in a study of blood T cell repertoires in COVID-19. The table came from immunoSEQ multiplex PCR; TCRdb's copy has only in-frame clones and leaves some out. The sample lists about 140,000 clones, around nine tenths occurring once. Sequences were obtained from peripheral blood. These receptors all come from a human donor in a cohort sampled during active COVID-19.

The chain couples TRBV4-3 to TRBJ1-6; a possible D gene is TRBD1 (5 bases). Trimming removed 0 bases at V and 4 bases at J, with 13 bases between. CDR3 length: 17 residues. CDR1 and CDR2 (germline): LGHNA, YSLEER. As DNA, the CDR3 is TGCGCCAGCAGCCAAGATACGGGGGTCGGGTATAATTCACCCCTCCACTTT. Translation: CASSQDTGVGYNSPLHF.

This sequence joins TRBV2 and TRBJ1-1; D remains ambiguous. This CDR3 region has 14 residues. Germline V lookup: CDR1 SNHLY, CDR2 FYNNEI. Trimming removed 7 bases at V and 4 bases at J, with 16 bases between. The CDR3 region has the DNA TGTGCCAGCATTTTTTCGCCACGGGGCACTGAAGCTTTCTTT. This translates into CASIFSPRGTEAFF.

This rearrangement joins TRBV12-3 or TRBV12-4 to TRBJ2-7; D is uncertain. With 4 bases removed from V and 4 bases from J, the gap between germline ends came to 5 bases. The CDR3 loop spans 11 amino acids. CDR3 residues: CASSYSYEQYF. The CDR3 region has the DNA TGTGCCAGCAGTTATTCGTACGAGCAGTACTTC.

This clone was observed a few times. The rearrangement joins TRBV7-9 to TRBJ2-2; D is possibly TRBD2 (5 bases). CDR3 length: 14 amino acids. Germline CDR1 SEHNR, CDR2 FQNEAQ (reference sequence). Trimming shortened V by 1 base and J by 4 bases, and 7 bases separated the two germline ends. CDR3: CASSLVRGTGELFF. The CDR3 DNA is TGTGCCAGCAGCTTAGTTCGGGGCACCGGGGAGCTGTTTTTT.

The chain couples TRBV5-1 to TRBJ1-6; D remains ambiguous. The CDR3 covers 15 residues. Germline loops: CDR1 SGHRS, CDR2 YFSETQ. With 4 bases removed from V and 9 bases from J, the gap between germline ends came to 17 bases. CDR3 amino acids: CASSHDPGESSPLHF. DNA of the CDR3: TGCGCCAGCAGCCACGACCCCGGAGAGAGTTCACCCCTCCACTTT.